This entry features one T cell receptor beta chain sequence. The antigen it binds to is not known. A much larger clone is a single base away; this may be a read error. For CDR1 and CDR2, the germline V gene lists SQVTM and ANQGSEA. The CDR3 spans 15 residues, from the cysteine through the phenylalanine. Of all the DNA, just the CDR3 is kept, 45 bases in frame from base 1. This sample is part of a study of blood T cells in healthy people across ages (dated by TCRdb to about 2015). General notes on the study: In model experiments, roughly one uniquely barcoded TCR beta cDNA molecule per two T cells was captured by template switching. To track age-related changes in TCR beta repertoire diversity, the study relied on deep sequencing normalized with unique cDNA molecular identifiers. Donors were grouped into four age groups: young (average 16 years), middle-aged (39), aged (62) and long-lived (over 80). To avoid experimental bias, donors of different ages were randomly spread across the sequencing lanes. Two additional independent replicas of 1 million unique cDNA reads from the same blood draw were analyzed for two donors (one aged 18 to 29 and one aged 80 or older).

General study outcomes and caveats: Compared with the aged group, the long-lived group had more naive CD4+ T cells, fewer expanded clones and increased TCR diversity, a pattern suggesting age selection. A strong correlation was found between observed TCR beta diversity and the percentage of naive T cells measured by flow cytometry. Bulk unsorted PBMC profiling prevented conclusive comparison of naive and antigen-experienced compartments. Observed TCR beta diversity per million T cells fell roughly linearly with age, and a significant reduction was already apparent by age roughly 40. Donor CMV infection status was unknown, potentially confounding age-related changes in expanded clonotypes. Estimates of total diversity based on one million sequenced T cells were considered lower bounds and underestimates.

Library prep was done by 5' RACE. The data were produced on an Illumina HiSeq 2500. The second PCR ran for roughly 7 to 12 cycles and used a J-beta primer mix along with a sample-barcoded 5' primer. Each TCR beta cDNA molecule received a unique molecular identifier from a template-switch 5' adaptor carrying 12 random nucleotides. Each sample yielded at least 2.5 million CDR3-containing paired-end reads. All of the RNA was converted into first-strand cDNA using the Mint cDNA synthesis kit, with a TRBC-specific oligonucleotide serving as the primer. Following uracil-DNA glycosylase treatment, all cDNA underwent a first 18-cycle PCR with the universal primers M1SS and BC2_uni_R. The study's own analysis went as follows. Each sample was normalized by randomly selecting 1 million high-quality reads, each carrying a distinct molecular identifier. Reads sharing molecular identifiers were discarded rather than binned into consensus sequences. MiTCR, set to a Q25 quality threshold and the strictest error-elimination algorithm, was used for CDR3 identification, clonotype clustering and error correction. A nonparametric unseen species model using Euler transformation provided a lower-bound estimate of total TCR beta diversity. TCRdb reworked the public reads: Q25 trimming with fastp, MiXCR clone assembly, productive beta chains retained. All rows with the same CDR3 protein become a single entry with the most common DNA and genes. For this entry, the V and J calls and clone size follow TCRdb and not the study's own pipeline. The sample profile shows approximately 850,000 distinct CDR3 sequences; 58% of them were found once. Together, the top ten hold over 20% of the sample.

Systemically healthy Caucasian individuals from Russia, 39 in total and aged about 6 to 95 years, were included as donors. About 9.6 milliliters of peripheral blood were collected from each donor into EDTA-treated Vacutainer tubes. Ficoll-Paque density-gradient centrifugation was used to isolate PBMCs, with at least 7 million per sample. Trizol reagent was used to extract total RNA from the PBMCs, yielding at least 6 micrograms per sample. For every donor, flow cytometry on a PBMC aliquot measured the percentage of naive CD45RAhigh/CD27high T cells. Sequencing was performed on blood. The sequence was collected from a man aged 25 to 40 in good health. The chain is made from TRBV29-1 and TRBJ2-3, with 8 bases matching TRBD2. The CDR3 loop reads CCVEAAGATTDTQYF. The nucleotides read TGCTGCGTGGAAGCAGCGGGGGCCACCACAGATACGCAGTATTTT.